The clone carrying this TCR beta chain has only a few counts. The target antigen is unknown. One junction end disagrees with the germline gene, perhaps due to a read error. TCRdb ran MiXCR on the PCR reads. This sample has about 19,000 clones; 20% to 25% occur once, and the top ten carry around 9.3%. The data are from a study of metastatic and nonmetastatic thyroid tumors. Ahead of thyroid surgery, no patient had received treatment of any kind. Study-wide results and caveats: Malignant tumors reportedly showed significantly higher TCR beta diversity than benign nodules in both blood and tumor.

Germline V gives CDR1 MNHEY, CDR2 SVGEGT. This CDR3 is 18 amino acids long. This receptor was taken from a male donor with papillary thyroid cancer or a benign thyroid nodule (not recorded which). Some clones in this sample may be carry-over from other donors' samples. This chain uses TRBV6-2 or TRBV6-3 with TRBJ2-7; 8 positions agree with TRBD1. Sequenced: tumor tissue. CDR3 sequence (DNA): TGTGCCAGCGGTTACGTGAATACAATCGGGACAGGCCTTTACGAGCAGTACTTC. As protein: CASGYVNTIGTGLYEQYF.